The rows below give T cell receptor beta chains drawn from one sample of a study of T cells in Graves' hyperthyroidism and ophthalmopathy. TCRdb redid the calling of the multiplex PCR reads with MiXCR, one entry per CDR3 protein. The table includes a few hundred thousand distinct CDR3 sequences, about an eighth detected once. The sequencing input was blood. The receptor source for this set is a woman aged 18-30 years with Graves' hyperthyroidism. Both conserved end residues are part of each CDR3. A D gene is named only where the DNA matches it firmly. Only some rows state a clone size, as once, few, many or a class for expanded clones.

TGCGCCAGCAGCAAGAGTGGTGTGGGGGCAGAGATTGAGCAGTTCTTC CASSKSGVGAEIEQFF once TRBJ2-1 TRBV5-1 NA
TGTGCCATCAGTGAGTCGGTACGATCTAATTTAACCTGCTACACCTTC CAISESVRSNLTCYTF NA TRBJ1-2 TRBV10-3 NA
TGTGCTAGTGGTTTGGTACGACTAGCGGGAGGCCTGGAGACCCAGTACTTC CASGLVRLAGGLETQYF many TRBJ2-5 TRBV12-5 TRBD2
TGTGCCAGCAGTGAAGAGACTAGCGGGAGTACGCCTGGGACAGATACGCAGTATTTT CASSEETSGSTPGTDTQYF NA TRBJ2-3 TRBV6-1 TRBD2
TGTGCCAGCAGGTGGGACTCCCTTTCTTCGGAGCAGTACTTC CASRWDSLSSEQYF many TRBJ2-7 TRBV7-3 NA
TGTGCCAGCAGTGAATCGAGGGAGGGCCGGAACACCGGGGAGCTGTTTTTT CASSESREGRNTGELFF NA TRBJ2-2 TRBV6-4 TRBD2
TGCGCCAGCAGCTTGGTAGCTAGCGAGATCAATGAGCAGTTCTTC CASSLVASEINEQFF many TRBJ2-1 TRBV5-1 NA
TGCAGTGCTAGAGAACGGGCTAGCGGGAAGACAGATACGCAGTATTTT CSARERASGKTDTQYF many TRBJ2-3 TRBV20-1 TRBD2
TGTGCCAGCTCACTGAGGGCCGGCTTTAACAATGAGCAGTTCTTC CASSLRAGFNNEQFF many TRBJ2-1 TRBV18 NA
TGCAGCGTTGAAGTCCGACGGGGCTCCTACGAGCAGTACTTC CSVEVRRGSYEQYF few TRBJ2-7 TRBV29-1 NA
TGTGCCAGCAGCCAAGCCCAACTAGCGGGAGGTGGAGAGACCCAGTACTTC CASSQAQLAGGGETQYF few TRBJ2-5 TRBV4-2 TRBD2
TGTGCCATCTCGGCGGACTGGCAAGAGACCCAGTACTTC CAISADWQETQYF few TRBJ2-5 TRBV10-3 NA
TGTGCCAGCAGCTTGTTAGGACAGCTGAACACTGAAGCTTTCTTT CASSLLGQLNTEAFF few TRBJ1-1 TRBV5-4 NA
TGTGCCAGTAGTATCGGCTGGGGCTCTGGAAACACCATATATTTT CASSIGWGSGNTIYF few TRBJ1-3 TRBV19 NA
TGTGCCAGCAGCGTAGGGGAAGGCGAGCAGTACTTC CASSVGEGEQYF few TRBJ2-7 TRBV9 NA
TGTGCCAGCAGTCCACTTGTACTTCAGATGAACACTGAAGCTTTCTTT CASSPLVLQMNTEAFF many TRBJ1-1 TRBV27 NA
TGTGCCAGTAGTGTCCCCGACAACCCCGCGTTCGGAAACACCATATATTTT CASSVPDNPAFGNTIYF few TRBJ1-3 TRBV19 NA
TGTGCCATCAGTGACCCAAGAGGGGGCCTGAACACTGAAGCTTTCTTT CAISDPRGGLNTEAFF many TRBJ1-1 TRBV10-3 TRBD1
TGTGCCAGCAGGGATCAGGGCCAGGGATTTGGGTCCTACGAGCAGTACTTC CASRDQGQGFGSYEQYF many TRBJ2-7 TRBV6-1 NA
TGCAGTGCTAGAGCCCGGACTAGCCGGGGGAGTAATGAGCAGTTCTTC CSARARTSRGSNEQFF many TRBJ2-1 TRBV20-1 TRBD2
TGCGCCAGCAGTTCCCTTAATCGGGACACTGAAGCTTTCTTT CASSSLNRDTEAFF many TRBJ1-1 TRBV5-1 NA
TGTGCCAGCAATGGGAGAGGGGCTATGAACACTGAAGCTTTCTTT CASNGRGAMNTEAFF many TRBJ1-1 TRBV6-1 NA
TGTGCCAGCAGCCGATCGGGGCCGGGAGTCTACAATGAGCAGTTCTTC CASSRSGPGVYNEQFF many TRBJ2-1 TRBV7-3 NA
TGCAGCGTTGATGGGGGAGGGAATGGGGAGCAGTACTTC CSVDGGGNGEQYF NA TRBJ2-7 TRBV29-1 TRBD2
TGTGCCAGCAGTTACCTGGGACAGTACTACTATGGCTACACCTTC CASSYLGQYYYGYTF many TRBJ1-2 TRBV6-2/TRBV6-3 TRBD1
TGTGCCAGCAGACCAGGGGGCGATGAAGCTTTCTTT CASRPGGDEAFF many TRBJ1-1 TRBV11-2 TRBD1
TGTGCCAGCAGCTTGGCTAGCGGGGGTTTCAATGAGCAGTTCTTC CASSLASGGFNEQFF NA TRBJ2-1 TRBV7-2 TRBD2
TGTGCCAGCAGTTCCGGACCTCCTAGCTCCTACAATGAGCAGTTCTTC CASSSGPPSSYNEQFF NA TRBJ2-1 TRBV12-3/TRBV12-4 NA
TGTGCCTGGAGCCCTCATGGGGGCGACTATGGCTACACCTTC CAWSPHGGDYGYTF many TRBJ1-2 TRBV30 NA
TGTGCCACCAGTGACAACAATGAGCAGTTCTTC CATSDNNEQFF few TRBJ2-1 TRBV24-1 NA
TGTGCCAGCAGCACAGGCCGGGACGGAGGTTACTACGAGCAGTACTTC CASSTGRDGGYYEQYF many TRBJ2-7 TRBV11-2 NA
TGTGCCATCAGTGAGGGGACAGCTGCTCAGGGGGCCCAGCATTTT CAISEGTAAQGAQHF many TRBJ1-5 TRBV10-3 TRBD1
TGCAGCGTTGCCCCCTTGGCGGCTGGGGCCAACGTCCTGACTTTC CSVAPLAAGANVLTF many TRBJ2-6 TRBV29-1 NA
TGCAGTGCTAGAGAGAGGACAGGGGTTGGCGAGCAGTACTTC CSARERTGVGEQYF many TRBJ2-7 TRBV20-1 TRBD1
TGTGCCAGCACCATCTCAGGGGCTTATGGCTACACCTTC CASTISGAYGYTF many TRBJ1-2 TRBV6-2/TRBV6-3 NA
TGCGCCAGCAGCCAAGAGGAACGAGGGAGCAATCAGCCCCAGCATTTT CASSQEERGSNQPQHF NA TRBJ1-5 TRBV4-1 NA
TGTGCCAGCAGCCAAGTTGCAGCTCGCACTGAAGCTTTCTTT CASSQVAARTEAFF many TRBJ1-1 TRBV14 NA
TGCAGTGCTCCCGGAACCAACACCGGGGAGCTGTTTTTT CSAPGTNTGELFF many TRBJ2-2 TRBV20-1 NA
TGCGCCAGCAGCTTACAGGGGAGTTGGACCGAGACCCAGTACTTC CASSLQGSWTETQYF few TRBJ2-5 TRBV4-1 TRBD1
TGTGCCAGCTCACCACCGAACAGGGGGGGAGATACGCAGTATTTT CASSPPNRGGDTQYF few TRBJ2-3 TRBV18 NA
TGTGCCAGCAGTTACCGGACACAGAACTACGAGCAGTACTTC CASSYRTQNYEQYF NA TRBJ2-7 TRBV6-2/TRBV6-3 NA
TGTGCCAGCAGCCCTCGCGGGACCTTCCTTGAGCAGTTCTTC CASSPRGTFLEQFF many TRBJ2-1 TRBV11-2 NA
TGTGCCAGCAGTTTAAACAGTGGGACAGGGGGCACTGAAGCTTTCTTT CASSLNSGTGGTEAFF many TRBJ1-1 TRBV12-3/TRBV12-4 TRBD1
TGTGCCACGCAAACTAGCGGGGCGTACAATGAGCAGTTCTTC CATQTSGAYNEQFF many TRBJ2-1 TRBV24-1 TRBD2
TGTGCCAGCAGCAGAGAGGGGTTGGGGAATTCACCCCTCCACTTT CASSREGLGNSPLHF NA TRBJ1-6 TRBV28 NA
TGTGCCATCAGTGCCGCACAGAGCACAGATACGCAGTATTTT CAISAAQSTDTQYF many TRBJ2-3 TRBV10-3 NA
TGTGCCAGCAGTTCTAGCGGGAGGGCCCGCTACAATGAGCAGTTCTTC CASSSSGRARYNEQFF few TRBJ2-1 TRBV12-3/TRBV12-4 TRBD2
TGTGCCAGCTCACCCGGACCGGGATACAGTGAGCAGTTCTTC CASSPGPGYSEQFF few TRBJ2-1 TRBV18 NA
TGTGCCAGTAGCCCCGCGGGGGACGCCTACAATGAGCAGTTCTTC CASSPAGDAYNEQFF NA TRBJ2-1 TRBV19 TRBD2
TGCAGCGTTGCAGCCTTCTCTGGAAACACCATATATTTT CSVAAFSGNTIYF few TRBJ1-3 TRBV29-1 NA
TGTGCCAGCAGTTCGGATCTCCTAGCGGGAGGGCGTAATGAGCAGTTCTTC CASSSDLLAGGRNEQFF many TRBJ2-1 TRBV12-3/TRBV12-4 TRBD2
TGTGCCAGCAGCTCGGGGACAGGGGAGTTGGCTTTCTTT CASSSGTGELAFF NA TRBJ1-1 TRBV7-3 TRBD1
TGCGCCAGCAGCTTTTCCCCGACAGGACAGAACACTGAAGCTTTCTTT CASSFSPTGQNTEAFF many TRBJ1-1 TRBV5-1 NA
TGTGCCAGCAGTTGGACCCTGAGGAGCACTGAAGCTTTCTTT CASSWTLRSTEAFF many TRBJ1-1 TRBV28 NA
TGTGCCAGTAGTATAGATCTTTCGCCAATGGGGCATATCAATCAGCCCCAGCATTTT CASSIDLSPMGHINQPQHF many TRBJ1-5 TRBV19 NA
TGTGCCAGCAGTCCTCGGAGGGGGGGCAATCAGCCCCAGCATTTT CASSPRRGGNQPQHF many TRBJ1-5 TRBV12-3/TRBV12-4 NA
TGTGCCAGCAGTTTTGACCAGGGAAGGGATGAGCAGTTCTTC CASSFDQGRDEQFF NA TRBJ2-1 TRBV28 NA
TGTGCCAGCAGCCACGACAGAGAACTCAATGAGCAGTTCTTC CASSHDRELNEQFF NA TRBJ2-1 TRBV7-8 NA